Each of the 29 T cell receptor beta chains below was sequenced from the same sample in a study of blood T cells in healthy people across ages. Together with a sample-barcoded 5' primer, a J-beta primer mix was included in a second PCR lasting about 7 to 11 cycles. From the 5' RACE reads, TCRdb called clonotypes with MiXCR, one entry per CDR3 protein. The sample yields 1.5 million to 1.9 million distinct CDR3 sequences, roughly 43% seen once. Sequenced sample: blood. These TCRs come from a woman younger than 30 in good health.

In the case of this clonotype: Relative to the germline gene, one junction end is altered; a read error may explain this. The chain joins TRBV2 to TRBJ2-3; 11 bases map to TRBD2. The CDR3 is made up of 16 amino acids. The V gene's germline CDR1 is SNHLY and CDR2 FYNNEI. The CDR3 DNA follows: TGTGCCAGCAGTGGACTAGCGGGATGGGGCACAGATACGCGGTATTTT. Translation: CASSGLAGWGTDTRYF.

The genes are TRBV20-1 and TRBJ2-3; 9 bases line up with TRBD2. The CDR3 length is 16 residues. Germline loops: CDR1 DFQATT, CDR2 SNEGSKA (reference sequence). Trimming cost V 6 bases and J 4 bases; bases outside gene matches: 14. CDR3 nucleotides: TGCAGTGCCCCTTATACGCTAGCGGGAACCTCAGATACGCAGTATTTT. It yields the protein CSAPYTLAGTSDTQYF.

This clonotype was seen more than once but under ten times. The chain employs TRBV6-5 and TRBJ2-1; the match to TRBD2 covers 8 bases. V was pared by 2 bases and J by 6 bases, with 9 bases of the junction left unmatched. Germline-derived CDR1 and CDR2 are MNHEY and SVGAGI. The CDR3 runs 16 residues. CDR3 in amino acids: CASSYTFGLAGNEQFF. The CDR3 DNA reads TGTGCCAGCAGTTACACTTTTGGGCTAGCGGGCAATGAGCAGTTCTTC.

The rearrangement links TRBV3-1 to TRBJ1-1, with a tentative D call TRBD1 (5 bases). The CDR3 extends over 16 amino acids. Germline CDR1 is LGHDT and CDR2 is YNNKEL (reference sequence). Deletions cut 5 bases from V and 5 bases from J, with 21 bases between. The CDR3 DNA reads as TGTGCCAGCAGCTTCTGGGCGGGGGATGGGGGTACTGAAGCTTTCTTT. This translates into CASSFWAGDGGTEAFF.

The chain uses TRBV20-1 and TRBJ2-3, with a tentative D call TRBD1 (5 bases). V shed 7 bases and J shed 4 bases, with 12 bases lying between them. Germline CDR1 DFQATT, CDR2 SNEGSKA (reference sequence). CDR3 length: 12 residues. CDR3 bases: TGCAGTGGGACATTCGGCGCAGATACGCAGTATTTT. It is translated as CSGTFGADTQYF.

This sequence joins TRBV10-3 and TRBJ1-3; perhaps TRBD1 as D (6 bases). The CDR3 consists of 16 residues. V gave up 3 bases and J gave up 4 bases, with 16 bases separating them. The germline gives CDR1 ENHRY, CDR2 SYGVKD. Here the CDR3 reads CAISDGGLNRGNTIYF. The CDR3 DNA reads TGTGCCATCAGTGATGGGGGCCTGAACAGAGGAAACACCATATATTTT.

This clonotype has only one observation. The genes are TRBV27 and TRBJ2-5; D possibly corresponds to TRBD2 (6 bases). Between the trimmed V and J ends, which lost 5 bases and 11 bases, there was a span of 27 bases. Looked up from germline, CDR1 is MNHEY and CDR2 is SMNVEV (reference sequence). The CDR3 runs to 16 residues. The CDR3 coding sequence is TGTGCCAGCAGTCGAACTAGCAGGAGTTCTATCAATGAGCAGTACTTC. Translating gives CASSRTSRSSINEQYF.

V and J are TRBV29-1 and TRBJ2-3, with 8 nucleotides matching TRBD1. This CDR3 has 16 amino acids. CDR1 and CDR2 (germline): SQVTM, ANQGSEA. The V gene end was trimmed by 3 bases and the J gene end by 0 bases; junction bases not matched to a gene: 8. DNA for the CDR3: TGCAGCGTTGACAGAGGGACAGGCTCTAGCACAGATACGCAGTATTTT. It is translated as CSVDRGTGSSTDTQYF.

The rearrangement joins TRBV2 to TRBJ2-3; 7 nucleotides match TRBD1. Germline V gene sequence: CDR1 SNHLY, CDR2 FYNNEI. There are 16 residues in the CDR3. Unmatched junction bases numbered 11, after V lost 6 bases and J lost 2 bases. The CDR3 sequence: CASRDIGQADTDTQYF. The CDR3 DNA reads TGTGCCAGCAGGGATATAGGACAGGCAGACACAGATACGCAGTATTTT.

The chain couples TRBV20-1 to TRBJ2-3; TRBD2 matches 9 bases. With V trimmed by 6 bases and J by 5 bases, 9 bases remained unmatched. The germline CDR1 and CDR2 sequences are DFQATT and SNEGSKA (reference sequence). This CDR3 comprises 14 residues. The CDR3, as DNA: TGCAGTGCGGCCTCGCGGGGGGGCTTAGATACGCAGTATTTT. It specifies CSAASRGGLDTQYF.

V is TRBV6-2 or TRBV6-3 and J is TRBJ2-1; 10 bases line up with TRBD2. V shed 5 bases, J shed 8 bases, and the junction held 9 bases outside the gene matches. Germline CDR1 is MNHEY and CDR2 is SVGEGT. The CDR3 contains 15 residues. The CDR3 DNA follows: TGTGCCAGCAGTCTCCTAGCGGGGGCTCTCTATGAGCAGTTCTTC. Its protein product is CASSLLAGALYEQFF.

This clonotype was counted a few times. CDR3 sequence reads: CASSQGHGETQYF. Written as DNA, the CDR3 is TGTGCCAGCAGCCAAGGGCATGGGGAGACCCAGTACTTC. The genes are TRBV4-2 and TRBJ2-5; D call uncertain. This CDR3 is 13 amino acids long. Germline values: CDR1 LGHNA, CDR2 YNFKEQ. V lost 1 base and J lost 5, with 8 bases in between.

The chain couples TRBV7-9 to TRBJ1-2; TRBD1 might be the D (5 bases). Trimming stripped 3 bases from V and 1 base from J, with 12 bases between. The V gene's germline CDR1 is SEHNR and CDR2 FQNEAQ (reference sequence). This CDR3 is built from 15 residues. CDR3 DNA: TGTGCCAGCAGCTTGGAGGGGTCCCTTAACTATGGCTACACCTTC. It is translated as CASSLEGSLNYGYTF.

This CDR3 is CASSILAGDKEAQYF. The CDR3 coding sequence is TGCGCCAGCAGCATATTAGCGGGAGATAAAGAGGCCCAGTACTTC. The chain links TRBV5-1 to TRBJ2-7, with 9 bases that match TRBD2. Germline CDR1 and CDR2: SGHRS and YFSETQ. The junction had 15 bases not matched to a gene; V was cut back by 4 bases and J by 10 bases. CDR3 length: 15 amino acids.

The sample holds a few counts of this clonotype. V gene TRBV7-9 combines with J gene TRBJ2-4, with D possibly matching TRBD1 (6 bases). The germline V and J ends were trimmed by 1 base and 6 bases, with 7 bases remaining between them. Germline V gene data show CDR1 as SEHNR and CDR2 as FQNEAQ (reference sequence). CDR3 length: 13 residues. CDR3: CASSLGTVNIQYF. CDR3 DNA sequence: TGTGCCAGCAGCTTAGGGACAGTAAACATTCAGTACTTC.

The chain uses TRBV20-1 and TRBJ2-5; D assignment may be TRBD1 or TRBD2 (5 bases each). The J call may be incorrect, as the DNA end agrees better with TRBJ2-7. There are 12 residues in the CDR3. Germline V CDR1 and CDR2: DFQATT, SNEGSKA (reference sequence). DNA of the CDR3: TGCAGTGCGCCCAGGGACCCCTACGAGCAGTACTTC. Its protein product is CSAPRDPYEQYF.

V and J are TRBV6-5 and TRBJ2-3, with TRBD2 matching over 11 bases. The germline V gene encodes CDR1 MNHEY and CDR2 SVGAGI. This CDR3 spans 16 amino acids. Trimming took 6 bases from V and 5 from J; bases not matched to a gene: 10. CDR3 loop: CASRTGRLAGLDTQYF. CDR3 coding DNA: TGTGCCAGCAGGACAGGACGACTAGCGGGGTTAGATACGCAGTATTTT.

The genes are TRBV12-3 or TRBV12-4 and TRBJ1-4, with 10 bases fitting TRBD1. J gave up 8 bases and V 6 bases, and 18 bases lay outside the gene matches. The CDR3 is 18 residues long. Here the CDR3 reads CASSWSGRRDRGDEKLFF. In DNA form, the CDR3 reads TGTGCCAGCAGCTGGTCGGGTCGGAGGGACAGGGGTGACGAAAAACTGTTTTTT.

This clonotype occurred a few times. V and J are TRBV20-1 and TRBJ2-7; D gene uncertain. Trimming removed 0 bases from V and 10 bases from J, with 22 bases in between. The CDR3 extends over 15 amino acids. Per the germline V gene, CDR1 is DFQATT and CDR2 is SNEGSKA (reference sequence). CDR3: CSARDQRVSSMAQYF. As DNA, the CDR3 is TGCAGTGCTAGAGATCAAAGGGTCTCAAGTATGGCCCAGTACTTC.

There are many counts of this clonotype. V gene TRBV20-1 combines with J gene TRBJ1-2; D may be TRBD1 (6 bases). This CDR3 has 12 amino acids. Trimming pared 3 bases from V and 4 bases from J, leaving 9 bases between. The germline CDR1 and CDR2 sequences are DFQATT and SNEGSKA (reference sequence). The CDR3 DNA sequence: TGCAGTGCTAGGGAGGGGGTCTATGGCTACACCTTC. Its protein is CSAREGVYGYTF.

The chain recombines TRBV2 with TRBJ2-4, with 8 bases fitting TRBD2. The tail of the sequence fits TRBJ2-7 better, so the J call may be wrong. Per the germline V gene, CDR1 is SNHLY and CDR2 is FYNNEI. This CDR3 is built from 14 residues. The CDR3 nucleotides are TGTGCCAGCAGCGGGACTAGGATATCCTACGAGCAGTACTTC. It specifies CASSGTRISYEQYF.

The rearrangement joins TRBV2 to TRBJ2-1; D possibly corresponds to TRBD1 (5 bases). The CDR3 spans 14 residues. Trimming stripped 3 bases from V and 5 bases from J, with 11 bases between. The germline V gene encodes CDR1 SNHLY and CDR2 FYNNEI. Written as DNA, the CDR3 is TGTGCCAGCAGTGACAGGGTCGATCACAATGAGCAGTTCTTC. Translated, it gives CASSDRVDHNEQFF.

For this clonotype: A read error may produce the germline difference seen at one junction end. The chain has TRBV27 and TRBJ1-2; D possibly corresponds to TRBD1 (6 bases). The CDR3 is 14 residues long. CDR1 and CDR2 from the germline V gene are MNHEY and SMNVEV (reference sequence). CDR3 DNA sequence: TGTGCCTGCAGTCTTGAGGGGGTAGGCTATGGCTACACCTTC. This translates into CACSLEGVGYGYTF.

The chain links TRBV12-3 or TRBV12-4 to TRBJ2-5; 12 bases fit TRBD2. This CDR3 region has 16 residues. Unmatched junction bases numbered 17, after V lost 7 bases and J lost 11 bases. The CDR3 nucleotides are TGTGCCAGCATTCTTTTCCTAGCGGGAGGGCCGAATGAGCAGTACTTC. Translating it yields CASILFLAGGPNEQYF.

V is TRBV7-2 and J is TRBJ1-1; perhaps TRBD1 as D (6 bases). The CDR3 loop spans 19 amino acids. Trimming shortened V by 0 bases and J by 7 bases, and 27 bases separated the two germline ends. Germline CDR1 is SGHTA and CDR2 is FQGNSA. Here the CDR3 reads CASSLAQRTVRPFLVEAFF. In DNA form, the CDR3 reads TGTGCCAGCAGCTTAGCGCAGAGGACAGTTCGCCCATTCTTAGTTGAAGCTTTCTTT.

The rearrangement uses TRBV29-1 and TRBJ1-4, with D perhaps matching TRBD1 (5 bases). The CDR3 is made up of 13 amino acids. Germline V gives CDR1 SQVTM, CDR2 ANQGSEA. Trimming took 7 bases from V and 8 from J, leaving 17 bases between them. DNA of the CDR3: TGCAGCGGAGCACTGGGGCGATGGGAAAAACTGTTTTTT. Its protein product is CSGALGRWEKLFF.

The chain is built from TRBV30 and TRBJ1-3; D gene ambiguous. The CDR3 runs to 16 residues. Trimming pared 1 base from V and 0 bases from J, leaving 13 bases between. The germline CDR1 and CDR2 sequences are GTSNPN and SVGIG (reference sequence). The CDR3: CAWSGTQWASGNTIYF. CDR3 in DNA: TGTGCCTGGAGTGGTACCCAGTGGGCCTCTGGAAACACCATATATTTT.

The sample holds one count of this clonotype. The CDR3 region has the DNA TGTGCCAGCAGCTCAGTAACCGGGACAGGGATATACGAGCAGTACTTC. This codes for CASSSVTGTGIYEQYF. J is TRBJ2-5 and V is TRBV7-2, with 9 bases aligning to TRBD1. The closer fit of TRBJ2-7 to the DNA end suggests the J call may be wrong. This CDR3 spans 16 amino acids. The germline V gene encodes CDR1 SGHTA and CDR2 FQGNSA.

CDR3 sequence: CASSPGLTGYEQYF. The CDR3 region has the DNA TGTGCCAGCAGCCCTGGACTAACGGGGTACGAGCAGTACTTC. The gene calls are TRBV4-2 and TRBJ2-7; tentatively, D is TRBD2 (6 bases). There are 14 residues in the CDR3. Trimming cost V 4 bases and J 4 bases, with 14 bases left between them. Per the germline V gene, CDR1 is LGHNA and CDR2 is YNFKEQ.